This passage covers 8 T cell receptor beta chains from one sample sequenced in a study of cytomegalovirus exposure and HLA in healthy donors. Clones were sequenced by immunoSEQ multiplex PCR, and TCRdb holds only the in-frame ones, with some missing. The sample contains about 140,000 clones, 84% of which appear only once. The sample taken for sequencing was PBMCs. The source of these receptors is a woman younger than 45 in good health and CMV-seronegative.

The rearrangement joins TRBV5-8 to TRBJ1-5; TRBD1 matches at 9 bases. The CDR3 loop spans 16 amino acids. Germline values: CDR1 SGHTS, CDR2 YDEGEE. The trim removed 0 bases at V and 7 bases at J, leaving 8 bases unmatched. CDR3 nucleotide sequence: TGTGCCAGCAGCTTGGCGGCGGGGACAGGGCGCCAGCCCCAGCATTTT. Its protein product is CASSLAAGTGRQPQHF.

The CDR3 here is CASSSGLQSYNEQFF. The CDR3 nucleotides read TGCGCCAGCAGCTCGGGACTACAATCCTACAATGAGCAGTTCTTC. V usage is TRBV5-1 and J usage is TRBJ2-1; 7 bases line up with TRBD2. The CDR3 has 15 residues. The V and J ends lost 3 bases and 1 base, in that order; junction bases with no gene match: 4. The germline V gene encodes CDR1 SGHRS and CDR2 YFSETQ.

The V and J genes are TRBV6-1 and TRBJ1-1, with unresolved D. In germline, CDR1 is MNHNS, CDR2 SASEGT. V dropped 6 bases and J dropped 0 bases, with 14 bases sitting between them. This CDR3 is built from 15 residues. In DNA, the CDR3 is TGTGCCAGCAGGAGGGAGGAACGATTGAACACTGAAGCTTTCTTT. Protein: CASRREERLNTEAFF.

The chain couples TRBV7-2 to TRBJ2-5, with 13 bases that match TRBD2. J was trimmed by 2 bases and V by 2 bases; bases with no gene match: 8. The CDR3 runs 18 residues. Per germline, CDR1 SGHTA and CDR2 FQGNSA. Here the CDR3 reads CASSLRLAGGPLQETQYF. The DNA for the CDR3 is TGTGCCAGCAGCTTAAGACTAGCGGGGGGACCATTACAAGAGACCCAGTACTTC.

The V and J genes are TRBV19 and TRBJ1-1; D unclear. The V and J ends lost 1 base and 6 bases respectively, with 9 bases between them. Germline-derived CDR1 and CDR2 are LNHDA and SQIVND (reference sequence). This CDR3 comprises 13 residues. CDR3 nucleotide sequence: TGTGCCAGTAGTATAGCGTGGACTGCTGAAGCTTTCTTT. Residues: CASSIAWTAEAFF. Drawing the rest from reference TRBV19 and TRBJ1-1, the complete variable domain is DGGITQSPKYLFRKEGQNVTLSCEQNLNHDAMYWYRQDPGQGLRLIYYSQIVNDFQKGDIAEGYSVSREKKESFPLTVTSAQKNPTAFYLCASSIAWTAEAFFGQGTRLTVV.

CDR3 loop: CASSLRSQDRGGYTF. CDR3 sequence (DNA): TGTGCCAGCAGCCTCAGGTCTCAGGACAGGGGTGGCTACACCTTC. The chain is built from TRBV9 and TRBJ1-2; 9 bases are shared with TRBD1. The CDR3 covers 15 residues. Germline CDR1 is SGDLS and CDR2 is YYNGEE. V lost 4 bases and J lost 7; bases outside the gene matches: 11.

The chain combines TRBV27 with TRBJ2-1; tentatively, D is TRBD2 (6 bases). There are 14 residues in the CDR3. From germline, CDR1 is MNHEY and CDR2 SMNVEV (reference sequence). Trimming left V 10 bases short and J 0 bases short, with 13 bases between. The chain's CDR3 is CATRDSPSYNEQFF. The CDR3, as DNA: TGTGCCACCCGGGACTCGCCCTCCTACAATGAGCAGTTCTTC.

The genes are TRBV10-2 and TRBJ1-1, with D unclear. CDR3 length equals 13 residues. Trimming took 3 bases from V and 8 from J, leaving 13 bases between them. CDR1 is WSHSY, CDR2 SAAADI, per germline. The CDR3 bases are TGCGCCAGCAGTGATTATGGAGCCACAGAAGCTTTCTTT. Translation gives CASSDYGATEAFF.